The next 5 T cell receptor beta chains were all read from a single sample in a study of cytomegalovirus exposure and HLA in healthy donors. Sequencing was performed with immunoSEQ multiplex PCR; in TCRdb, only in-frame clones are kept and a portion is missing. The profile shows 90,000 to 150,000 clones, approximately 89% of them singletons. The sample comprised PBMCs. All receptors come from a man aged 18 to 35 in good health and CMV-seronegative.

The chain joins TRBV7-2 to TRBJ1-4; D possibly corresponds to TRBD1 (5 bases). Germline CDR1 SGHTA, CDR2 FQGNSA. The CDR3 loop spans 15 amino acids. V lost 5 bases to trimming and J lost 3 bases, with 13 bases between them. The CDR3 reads CASSRGLGANEKLFF. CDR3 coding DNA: TGTGCCAGCAGCCGGGGGTTGGGAGCTAATGAAAAACTGTTTTTT.

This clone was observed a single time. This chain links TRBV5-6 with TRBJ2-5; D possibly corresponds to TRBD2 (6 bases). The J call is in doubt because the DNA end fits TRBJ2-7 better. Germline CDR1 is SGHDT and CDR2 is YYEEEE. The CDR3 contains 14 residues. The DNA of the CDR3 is TGTGCCAGCAGCTTTCAGGGAGGTCTCGACGAGCAGTACTTC. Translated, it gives CASSFQGGLDEQYF.

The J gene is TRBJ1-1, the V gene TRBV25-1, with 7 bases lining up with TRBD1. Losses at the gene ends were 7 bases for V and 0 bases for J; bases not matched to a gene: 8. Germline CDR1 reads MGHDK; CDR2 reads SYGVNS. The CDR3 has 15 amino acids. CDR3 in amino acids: CASTLTGQMNTEAFF. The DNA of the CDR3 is TGTGCCAGCACCCTCACGGGACAGATGAACACTGAAGCTTTCTTT. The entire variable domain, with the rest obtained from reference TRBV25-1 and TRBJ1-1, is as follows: EADIYQTPRYLVIGTGKKITLECSQTMGHDKMYWYQQDPGMELHLIHYSYGVNSTEKGDLSSESTVSRIRTEHFPLTLESARPSHTSQYLCASTLTGQMNTEAFFGQGTRLTVV.

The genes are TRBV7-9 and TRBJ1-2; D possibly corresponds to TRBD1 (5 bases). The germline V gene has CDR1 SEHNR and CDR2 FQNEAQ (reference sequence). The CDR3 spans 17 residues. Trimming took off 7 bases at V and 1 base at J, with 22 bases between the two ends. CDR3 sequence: CASTPGPRQGSNYGYTF. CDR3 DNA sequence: TGTGCCAGCACCCCTGGGCCCCGCCAGGGAAGTAACTATGGCTACACCTTC. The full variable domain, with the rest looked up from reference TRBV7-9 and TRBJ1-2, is DTGVSQNPRHKITKRGQNVTFRCDPISEHNRLYWYRQTLGQGPEFLTYFQNEAQLEKSRLLSDRFSAERPKGSFSTLEIQRTEQGDSAMYLCASTPGPRQGSNYGYTFGSGTRLTVV.

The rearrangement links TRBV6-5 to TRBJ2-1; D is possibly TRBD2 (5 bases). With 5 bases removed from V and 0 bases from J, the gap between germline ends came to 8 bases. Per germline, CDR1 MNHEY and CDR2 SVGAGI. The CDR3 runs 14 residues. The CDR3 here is CASSPTSSYNEQFF. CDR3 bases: TGTGCCAGCAGTCCCACTAGCTCCTACAATGAGCAGTTCTTC.